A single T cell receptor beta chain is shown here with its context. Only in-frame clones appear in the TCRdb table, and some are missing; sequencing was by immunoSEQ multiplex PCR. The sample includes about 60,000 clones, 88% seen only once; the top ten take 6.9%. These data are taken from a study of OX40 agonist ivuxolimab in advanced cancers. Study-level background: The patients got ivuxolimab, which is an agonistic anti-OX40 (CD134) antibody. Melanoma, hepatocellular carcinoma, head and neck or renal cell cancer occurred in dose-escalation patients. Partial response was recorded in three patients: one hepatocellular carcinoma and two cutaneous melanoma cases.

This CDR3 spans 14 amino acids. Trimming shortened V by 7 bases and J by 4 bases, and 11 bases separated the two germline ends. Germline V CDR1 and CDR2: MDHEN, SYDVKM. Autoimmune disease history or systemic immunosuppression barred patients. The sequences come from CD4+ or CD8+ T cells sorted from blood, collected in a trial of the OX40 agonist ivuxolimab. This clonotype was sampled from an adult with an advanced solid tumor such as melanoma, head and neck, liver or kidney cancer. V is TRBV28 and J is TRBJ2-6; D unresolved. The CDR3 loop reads CASTLAVGANVLTF. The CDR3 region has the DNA TGTGCCAGCACACTGGCCGTGGGGGCCAACGTCCTGACTTTC.